A selection of T cell receptor beta chains follows, all from one sample in a study of blood T cell repertoires in COVID-19. Libraries were prepared by immunoSEQ multiplex PCR; TCRdb keeps only in-frame clonotypes and omits some of them. The sample carries about 160,000 clones, roughly 84% recorded once. Sequencing was carried out using peripheral blood. All receptors come from a woman over 75 with active or convalescent COVID-19. Both conserved end residues are part of each CDR3. The order of the fields is J gene, V gene, clone size, D gene, CDR3 protein, CDR3 DNA. D genes are given only for firm matches. Clone size is given for some rows only: seen once, a few or many times, or a class if the clone is expanded.

J: TRBJ2-1; V: TRBV5-8; size: few; D: TRBD2; CDR3: CASNFPQGSGQYNEQFF; DNA: TGTGCCAGCAACTTTCCCCAGGGTAGCGGGCAGTACAATGAGCAGTTCTTC
J: TRBJ2-3; V: TRBV5-1; size: NA; D: NA; CDR3: CASSLGSGYTDTQYF; DNA: TGCGCCAGCAGCTTGGGAAGCGGCTACACAGATACGCAGTATTTT
J: TRBJ2-7; V: TRBV7-3; size: NA; D: TRBD2; CDR3: CASSLAGGSYEQYF; DNA: TGTGCCAGCAGCCTAGCGGGAGGCTCCTACGAGCAGTACTTC
J: TRBJ1-1; V: TRBV19; size: NA; D: NA; CDR3: CASRRRDFLSNTEAFF; DNA: TGTGCCAGTAGGAGAAGGGACTTCTTGTCGAACACTGAAGCTTTCTTT
J: TRBJ2-1; V: TRBV11-3; size: once; D: NA; CDR3: CASSLSGNEQFF; DNA: TGTGCCAGCAGCTTATCAGGCAATGAGCAGTTCTTC
J: TRBJ2-1; V: TRBV7-3; size: once; D: TRBD1; CDR3: CASSANRGNNEQFF; DNA: TGTGCCAGCAGCGCGAACAGGGGCAACAATGAGCAGTTCTTC
J: TRBJ1-1; V: TRBV10-3; size: NA; D: TRBD1; CDR3: CAISNGQGEAFF; DNA: TGTGCCATCAGTAACGGACAGGGGGAAGCTTTCTTT
J: TRBJ2-1; V: TRBV15; size: few; D: TRBD1; CDR3: CATSRRDSVPNEQFF; DNA: TGTGCCACCAGCAGGAGGGACAGCGTGCCCAATGAGCAGTTCTTC
J: TRBJ1-5; V: TRBV28; size: NA; D: NA; CDR3: CASSSRPSFNQPQHF; DNA: TGTGCCAGCAGTTCCAGACCTAGTTTCAATCAGCCCCAGCATTTT
J: TRBJ2-2; V: TRBV7-3; size: NA; D: TRBD1; CDR3: CASSPGQGLWNTGELFF; DNA: TGTGCCAGCAGCCCCGGACAGGGGTTATGGAACACCGGGGAGCTGTTTTTT
J: TRBJ2-7; V: TRBV29-1; size: NA; D: TRBD1; CDR3: CSVGQGVYYEQYF; DNA: TGCAGCGTTGGACAGGGGGTATACTACGAGCAGTACTTC
J: TRBJ2-7; V: TRBV7-6; size: few; D: NA; CDR3: CASSLAPGVSYEQYF; DNA: TGTGCCAGCAGCTTAGCCCCCGGGGTAAGCTACGAGCAGTACTTC
J: TRBJ1-3; V: TRBV5-1; size: NA; D: TRBD1; CDR3: CASSHDRGGNTIYF; DNA: TGCGCCAGCAGCCACGACAGGGGAGGAAACACCATATATTTT
J: TRBJ1-1; V: TRBV7-3; size: few; D: NA; CDR3: CASSLQKNTEAFF; DNA: TGTGCCAGCAGCTTACAGAAGAACACTGAAGCTTTCTTT
J: TRBJ2-1; V: TRBV10-3; size: once; D: TRBD2; CDR3: CAISELGTSGVNEQFF; DNA: TGTGCCATCAGTGAATTGGGGACTAGCGGGGTCAATGAGCAGTTCTTC
J: TRBJ1-1; V: TRBV5-4; size: NA; D: NA; CDR3: CASSLPDRSTEAFF; DNA: TGTGCCAGCAGCTTACCTGACAGGAGCACTGAAGCTTTCTTT
J: TRBJ2-3; V: TRBV5-1; size: once; D: NA; CDR3: CASSLRPDSSTDTQYF; DNA: TGCGCCAGCAGCTTGCGGCCAGACTCTAGCACAGATACGCAGTATTTT
J: TRBJ2-7; V: TRBV28; size: NA; D: NA; CDR3: CASSPGTFTYEQYF; DNA: TGTGCCAGCAGTCCCGGGACATTCACCTACGAGCAGTACTTC
J: TRBJ2-1; V: TRBV5-1; size: NA; D: TRBD2; CDR3: CASSTGRSSGYNEQFF; DNA: TGCGCCAGCAGCACAGGGAGGTCTAGCGGGTACAATGAGCAGTTCTTC
J: TRBJ1-1; V: TRBV2; size: many; D: NA; CDR3: CASREGLWNTEAFF; DNA: TGTGCCAGCAGGGAGGGACTTTGGAACACTGAAGCTTTCTTT
J: TRBJ1-1; V: TRBV28; size: NA; D: TRBD1; CDR3: CASRLTGSTEAFF; DNA: TGTGCCAGCAGATTGACAGGGAGCACTGAAGCTTTCTTT
J: TRBJ1-2; V: TRBV6-1; size: NA; D: NA; CDR3: CASSEVAVGGDGYTF; DNA: TGTGCCAGCAGTGAAGTGGCAGTTGGAGGAGATGGCTACACCTTC
J: TRBJ1-2; V: TRBV3-1/TRBV3-2; size: NA; D: TRBD1; CDR3: CASRLLGDRVGYTF; DNA: TGTGCCAGCAGGCTACTGGGGGACAGAGTTGGCTACACCTTC
J: TRBJ2-3; V: TRBV3-1/TRBV3-2; size: few; D: NA; CDR3: CASSPWTDTDTQYF; DNA: TGTGCCAGCAGCCCTTGGACAGACACAGATACGCAGTATTTT
J: TRBJ2-7; V: TRBV6-1; size: NA; D: TRBD2; CDR3: CASKVAGYEQYF; DNA: TGTGCCAGCAAGGTAGCGGGCTACGAGCAGTACTTC
J: TRBJ2-2; V: TRBV14; size: NA; D: NA; CDR3: CASSHRGGGELFF; DNA: TGTGCCAGCAGTCACAGGGGAGGCGGGGAGCTGTTTTTT
J: TRBJ1-2; V: TRBV5-4; size: NA; D: NA; CDR3: CASSAGQRGYTF; DNA: TGTGCCAGCAGCGCCGGACAGCGTGGCTACACCTTC
J: TRBJ1-4; V: TRBV18; size: NA; D: NA; CDR3: CASSPVAGPSNEKLFF; DNA: TGTGCCAGCTCACCAGTGGCGGGGCCCTCTAATGAAAAACTGTTTTTT